The 32 T cell receptor beta chains reported below all come from one sample, sequenced in a study of blood T cell repertoires in COVID-19. This table comes from immunoSEQ multiplex PCR, and its TCRdb copy is limited to in-frame clones, with some not included. Of hundreds of thousands of clones listed, 87% were seen once; the top ten hold 2% to 2.5%. Sequencing input: peripheral blood. Receptors were obtained from a woman between 45 and 60 years old who had recovered from COVID-19.

The gene calls are TRBV27 and TRBJ1-6, with D uncertain. Trimming took 3 bases from V and 7 from J, leaving 10 bases between them. The CDR3 extends over 14 amino acids. Germline V CDR1 and CDR2: MNHEY, SMNVEV (reference sequence). The DNA for the CDR3 is TGTGCCAGCAGTTTGGACTATCTAAATTCACCCCTCCACTTT. Translation: CASSLDYLNSPLHF.

About this clone: The junction differs from germline at one of its ends, possibly a read error. The chain recombines TRBV5-8 with TRBJ1-4; no clear D gene. The CDR3 loop spans 11 amino acids. Germline CDR1 SGHTS, CDR2 YDEGEE. CDR3 residues: CASSLERSTLF. The CDR3 region has the DNA TGTGCCAGCAGCTTGGAACGGAGCACCCTTTTT.

CDR3 coding DNA: TGTGCCAGCAGCCGTAGGGGACTAGTCTTTTCAGATGAGCAGTTCTTC. Protein sequence: CASSRRGLVFSDEQFF. The chain employs TRBV9 and TRBJ2-1, with 8 bases lining up with TRBD2. Trimming at V came to 4 bases and at J to 8 bases, leaving 14 bases not matched to a gene. Germline V CDR1 and CDR2: SGDLS, YYNGEE. The CDR3 is 16 residues long.

This clone was recorded a few times. The gene calls are TRBV20-1 and TRBJ2-3; D gene ambiguous. Trimming took off 2 bases at V and 6 bases at J, with 6 bases between the two ends. The CDR3 is 11 amino acids. The germline CDR1 and CDR2 sequences are DFQATT and SNEGSKA (reference sequence). The CDR3 nucleotides are TGCAGTGCTAGACGTTTTGATACGCAGTATTTT. Protein sequence: CSARRFDTQYF.

V is TRBV19 and J is TRBJ1-2; TRBD1 matches at 11 bases. Germline trimming cut 6 bases from V and 7 bases from J; bases unmatched to any gene: 13. The germline V gene has CDR1 LNHDA and CDR2 SQIVND (reference sequence). This CDR3 contains 16 residues. The CDR3 spells CASRRIPGQGDCGYTF. The CDR3 bases are TGTGCCAGTAGAAGAATTCCGGGACAGGGGGACTGTGGCTACACCTTC.

The chain links TRBV9 to TRBJ2-1, with 11 bases aligning to TRBD2. CDR3 length: 16 residues. CDR1 SGDLS and CDR2 YYNGEE come from the germline V gene. V lost 0 bases and J lost 10; bases outside the gene matches: 9. CDR3: CASSVVELAGVGEQFF. CDR3 sequence (DNA): TGTGCCAGCAGCGTAGTCGAACTAGCGGGAGTCGGAGAGCAGTTCTTC.

The J gene is TRBJ2-1, the V gene TRBV15, with D possibly TRBD2 on 5 matching bases. From germline, CDR1 is LNHNV and CDR2 YYDKDF (reference sequence). V was shortened by 4 bases and J by 5 bases, with 15 bases between the two germline ends. The CDR3 length is 15 residues. The CDR3 sequence: CATSTPEVWDNEQFF. CDR3 bases: TGTGCCACCAGCACCCCGGAGGTTTGGGACAATGAGCAGTTCTTC. Supplemented by reference TRBV15 and TRBJ2-1, the full variable domain reads DAMVIQNPRYQVTQFGKPVTLSCSQTLNHNVMYWYQQKSSQAPKLLFHYYDKDFNNEADTPDNFQSRRPNTSFCFLDIRSPGLGDTAMYLCATSTPEVWDNEQFFGPGTRLTVL.

Comments on this clone: Other DNA variants within this sample encode the same CDR3. J is TRBJ1-5 and V is TRBV7-3; D is undetermined. Trimming left V 2 bases short and J 5 bases short, with 7 bases between. Germline-derived CDR1 and CDR2 are SGHTA and FQGTGA. This CDR3 comprises 13 residues. CDR3 residues: CASSLGGDQPQHF. In nucleotides, the CDR3 is TGTGCCAGCAGCTTAGGCGGAGATCAGCCCCAGCATTTT.

The chain uses TRBV9 and TRBJ2-7; D possibly corresponds to TRBD1 (5 bases). CDR1 is SGDLS, CDR2 YYNGEE, per germline. The CDR3 is 13 residues long. The V gene lost 0 bases and the J gene lost 5 bases, with 9 bases spanning the gap. Written as DNA, the CDR3 is TGTGCCAGCAGCGTAGCAGGGAACCACGAGCAGTACTTC. It yields the protein CASSVAGNHEQYF.

The chain has TRBV5-1 and TRBJ2-5; D not resolved. The CDR3 runs to 12 residues. CDR1 is SGHRS and CDR2 is YFSETQ in the germline V gene. Between the trimmed V and J ends, which lost 2 bases and 5 bases, there was a span of 7 bases. CDR3 DNA sequence: TGCGCCAGCAGCTTTGCGGTCGAGACCCAGTACTTC. This sequence encodes CASSFAVETQYF. The variable domain in full, completed from reference TRBV5-1 and TRBJ2-5, reads KAGVTQTPRYLIKTRGQQVTLSCSPISGHRSVSWYQQTPGQGLQFLFEYFSETQRNKGNFPGRFSGRQFSNSRSEMNVSTLELGDSALYLCASSFAVETQYFGPGTRLLVL.

The J gene is TRBJ1-2, the V gene TRBV5-6; D uncertain. The ends were cut back, 3 bases at V and 8 bases at J, with 20 bases in the middle. Germline V gene lookup returns CDR1 SGHDT and CDR2 YYEEEE. The CDR3 sequence is 15 residues long. CDR3 in amino acids: CASSSDHRRVSGYTF. The CDR3 nucleotides are TGTGCCAGCAGCTCAGACCATAGACGGGTAAGCGGCTACACCTTC.

The chain employs TRBV6-2 or TRBV6-3 and TRBJ1-1; possible D gene TRBD1, 5 bases. The CDR3 totals 11 residues. Trimming took 2 bases from V and 9 from J, leaving 7 bases between them. The germline V gene encodes CDR1 MNHEY and CDR2 SVGEGT. The CDR3 region has the DNA TGTGCCAGCAGTTACGGGGCGCAAGCTTTCTTT. This sequence encodes CASSYGAQAFF.

Here the CDR3 reads CASRSSYNSPLHF. CDR3 in DNA: TGTGCCAGCAGGAGCTCCTATAATTCACCCCTCCACTTT. This chain links TRBV27 with TRBJ1-6; D is unclear. Germline V lookup: CDR1 MNHEY, CDR2 SMNVEV (reference sequence). The V end was cut by 6 bases, the J end by 0 bases, with 3 bases between. The CDR3 length is 13 residues.

This rearrangement joins TRBV5-6 to TRBJ1-2; 8 positions agree with TRBD1. Germline lookup yields CDR1 SGHDT and CDR2 YYEEEE. After removal of 5 bases from V and 4 bases from J, the junction contained 7 bases not matched to a gene. This CDR3 is 14 amino acids long. CDR3 region: CASRHRTGTYGYTF. The DNA for the CDR3 is TGTGCCAGCAGGCACCGGACAGGGACCTATGGCTACACCTTC.

V and J are TRBV7-3 and TRBJ2-1; D uncertain. Per germline, CDR1 SGHTA and CDR2 FQGTGA. This CDR3 comprises 15 residues. With 5 bases removed from V and 0 bases from J, the gap between germline ends came to 11 bases. DNA for the CDR3: TGTGCCAGCAGCCCCAACTACCACTCCTACAATGAGCAGTTCTTC. Translated: CASSPNYHSYNEQFF.

V and J are TRBV10-3 and TRBJ2-6, with 8 bases that match TRBD2. The CDR3 covers 17 residues. Germline V lookup: CDR1 ENHRY, CDR2 SYGVKD. V shed 2 bases and J 2 bases; nucleotides not matched to a gene: 5. In DNA form, the CDR3 reads TGTGCCATCAGTGAGCGGGGGGGGCGTACTGGGGCCAACGTCCTGACTTTC. Amino acid sequence: CAISERGGRTGANVLTF.

This clone appeared once. This rearrangement joins TRBV4-2 to TRBJ1-2; 8 nucleotides line up with TRBD1. Germline V gene sequence: CDR1 LGHNA, CDR2 YNFKEQ. The trim removed 2 bases at V and 2 bases at J, leaving 7 bases unmatched. This CDR3 has 16 amino acids. CDR3 nucleotides: TGTGCCAGCAGCCAAAAACAGGGGGAAGGGAACTATGGCTACACCTTC. Protein sequence: CASSQKQGEGNYGYTF.

The chain recombines TRBV7-9 with TRBJ2-5; D gene unclear. With 3 bases removed from V and 4 bases from J, the gap between germline ends came to 3 bases. Germline CDR1 and CDR2: SEHNR and FQNEAQ (reference sequence). CDR3 length: 11 amino acids. The CDR3 DNA is TGTGCCAGCAGCTTCGGAGAGACCCAGTACTTC. This sequence encodes CASSFGETQYF.

The rearrangement uses TRBV5-6 and TRBJ1-1, with D unclear. V shed 0 bases and J shed 2 bases, with 11 bases lying between them. Germline V lookup: CDR1 SGHDT, CDR2 YYEEEE. The length of the CDR3 is 15 residues. CDR3 bases: TGTGCCAGCAGCTTGGGGGCCAGGATCAACACTGAAGCTTTCTTT. The encoded protein is CASSLGARINTEAFF.

The V gene is TRBV29-1, the J gene TRBJ2-7, with a weak D call TRBD1 (5 bases). The CDR3 sequence is 13 residues long. Germline V gives CDR1 SQVTM, CDR2 ANQGSEA. Trimming cost V 4 bases and J 3 bases, with 13 bases left between them. The CDR3 is CSVVFPGYYEQYF. CDR3 nucleotides: TGCAGCGTTGTCTTCCCAGGGTACTACGAGCAGTACTTC.

The genes are TRBV27 and TRBJ2-5, with 8 positions matching TRBD2. The J segment lost 4 bases and the V segment lost 7 bases, leaving 11 bases of the junction unmatched. The V gene's germline CDR1 is MNHEY and CDR2 SMNVEV (reference sequence). The CDR3 length is 15 residues. DNA for the CDR3: TGTGCCAGCAAATTGGCGGGGGGCCCTTCAGAGACCCAGTACTTC. It encodes CASKLAGGPSETQYF.

This clone was detected only once. The V and J genes are TRBV6-2 or TRBV6-3 and TRBJ1-2; 8 nucleotides agree with TRBD1. V shed 2 bases and J 8 bases; nucleotides not matched to a gene: 4. This CDR3 spans 13 amino acids. CDR1 MNHEY and CDR2 SVGEGT come from the germline V gene. Written as DNA, the CDR3 is TGTGCCAGCAGTTACCAGGGGGCAGGAGGCTACACCTTC. Encoded protein: CASSYQGAGGYTF.

This sequence joins TRBV28 and TRBJ1-4; 8 bases are shared with TRBD1. Germline V gives CDR1 MDHEN, CDR2 SYDVKM. The CDR3 has 16 residues. V shed 9 bases, J shed 5 bases, and the junction held 14 bases outside the gene matches. CDR3 sequence: CASLALSGGRNEKLFF. CDR3 bases: TGTGCCAGTTTAGCCCTCTCAGGGGGCAGGAATGAAAAACTGTTTTTT.

The chain links TRBV28 to TRBJ2-7; 7 nucleotides match TRBD1. V shed 5 bases, J shed 5 bases, and the junction held 9 bases outside the gene matches. CDR1 and CDR2 (germline): MDHEN, SYDVKM. This CDR3 is built from 14 residues. The CDR3 DNA reads as TGTGCCAGCAGTATTCTCGGGACAGAGCACGAGCAGTACTTC. Translation: CASSILGTEHEQYF.

The chain has TRBV5-4 and TRBJ1-6, with a tentative D call TRBD1 (5 bases). The CDR3 has 15 amino acids. Germline assignment: CDR1 SGHNT and CDR2 YYREEE (reference sequence). Trimming pared 0 bases from V and 7 bases from J, leaving 11 bases between. This CDR3 is CASSLDGGENSPLHF. The CDR3, as DNA: TGTGCCAGCAGCTTGGACGGGGGGGAGAATTCACCCCTCCACTTT.

The chain uses TRBV14 and TRBJ1-1; D is uncertain. Germline V gene lookup returns CDR1 SGHDN and CDR2 FVKESK. The ends were cut back, 4 bases at V and 1 base at J, with 10 bases in the middle. The CDR3 covers 14 residues. The CDR3 region is CASSPQAGNTEAFF. CDR3 bases: TGTGCCAGCAGCCCCCAGGCAGGGAACACTGAAGCTTTCTTT.

This sequence joins TRBV5-6 and TRBJ1-2, with 8 bases aligning to TRBD1. CDR1 is SGHDT, CDR2 YYEEEE, per germline. V lost 3 bases to trimming and J lost 6 bases; unmatched junction nucleotides: 16. The CDR3 is made up of 17 amino acids. CDR3: CASSWGVDRDYQDGYTF. The CDR3 bases are TGTGCCAGCAGCTGGGGGGTGGACAGGGACTACCAAGATGGCTACACCTTC.

The chain carries TRBV5-6 and TRBJ1-1; 9 nucleotides agree with TRBD1. The CDR3 has 15 residues. Germline V gives CDR1 SGHDT, CDR2 YYEEEE. Trimming removed 2 bases from V and 7 bases from J; junction bases left unmatched: 9. CDR3 DNA sequence: TGTGCCAGCAGCTTCGGGACAGGGATTGACGGTGAAGCTTTCTTT. Its translation: CASSFGTGIDGEAFF.

V is TRBV7-3 and J is TRBJ2-3; TRBD2 aligns across 7 bases. The junction had 5 bases not matched to a gene; V was cut back by 5 bases and J by 6 bases. The germline V gene encodes CDR1 SGHTA and CDR2 FQGTGA. This CDR3 has 13 amino acids. CDR3 amino acids: CASSLGRGDTQYF. The DNA of the CDR3 is TGTGCCAGCAGCCTGGGGAGGGGTGATACGCAGTATTTT.

The CDR3 DNA reads as TGCGCCAGCAGCTCCCTTCCTAGCGGGGGGGAATTCGAGACCCAGTACTTC. Its protein is CASSSLPSGGEFETQYF. The rearrangement uses TRBV5-1 and TRBJ2-5, with 12 nucleotides matching TRBD2. Germline CDR1 SGHRS, CDR2 YFSETQ. The CDR3 runs to 17 residues. J was trimmed by 5 bases and V by 3 bases; bases with no gene match: 11.

The chain recombines TRBV11-1 with TRBJ2-1; weak D call: TRBD1 (6 bases). Trimming removed 3 bases at V and 5 bases at J, with 14 bases between. This CDR3 spans 15 amino acids. Germline V gene data show CDR1 as SGHAT and CDR2 as FQDESV (reference sequence). Here the CDR3 DNA reads TGTGCCAGCAGCTTCTGGACAGAACCTAACAATGAGCAGTTCTTC. Translated, it gives CASSFWTEPNNEQFF. The full variable domain, in which reference TRBV11-1 and TRBJ2-1 provide the parts outside the CDR3, is EAEVAQSPRYKITEKSQAVAFWCDPISGHATLYWYRQILGQGPELLVQFQDESVVDDSQLPKDRFSAERLKGVDSTLKIQPAELGDSAMYLCASSFWTEPNNEQFFGPGTRLTVL.

The rearrangement uses TRBV6-5 and TRBJ2-7; D not certain. The germline CDR1 and CDR2 sequences are MNHEY and SVGAGI. This CDR3 is 13 amino acids long. The V end was cut by 2 bases, the J end by 0 bases, with 5 bases between. CDR3 sequence reads: CASSYGTSYEQYF. The CDR3 DNA follows: TGTGCCAGCAGTTACGGCACCTCCTACGAGCAGTACTTC.